This T cell receptor beta chain was documented in a study of T cells in Graves' hyperthyroidism and ophthalmopathy. Study as a whole: Pretreatment peripheral blood was obtained at initial diagnosis.

This clonotype was observed many times. Its antigen remains unidentified. Regions amplified from RNA transcripts were the TCR beta CDR3 regions. The HTBI primer set served for first-round RT-PCR of the TCR CDR3. TCRdb analysed the multiplex PCR reads with MiXCR anew, one entry per CDR3 protein. The sample includes around 440,000 distinct CDR3 sequences, about a sixth of them seen just once. Overall study findings and caveats: Peripheral blood also featured most of the thyroid clonotypes expanded above 0.001.

Germline-derived CDR1 and CDR2 are KGHDR and SFDVKD. This CDR3 contains 14 residues. Trimming shortened V by 4 bases and J by 1 base, and 7 bases separated the two germline ends. The specimen was blood. The TCR originated in a young woman with Graves' hyperthyroidism. The chain links TRBV24-1 to TRBJ1-5; D perhaps matches TRBD1 (6 bases). This chain's CDR3 is CATSDGQSNQPQHF. The CDR3 DNA sequence: TGTGCCACCAGTGACGGACAGAGCAATCAGCCCCAGCATTTT.